These 10 T cell receptor beta chains share one sample of origin, sequenced in a study of vaccination and CD4 T cells after COVID-19. At the Johns Hopkins FTIC core, DNA taken from cultured CD4+ T cells was sequenced by way of the Oncomine TCR Beta short-read assay. One entry per CDR3 protein, called by TCRdb with MiXCR from the PCR reads. The data show 4,000 to 5,000 distinct CDR3 sequences, more than 35% seen once. Treatment specified: roughly 11-day PBMC culture with coronavirus spike peptide pools or control peptides (ViraFEST assay). Their recognized antigens are unknown. The starting material was CD4+ T cells from blood, cultured in vitro, obtained after SARS-CoV-2 vaccination. Every receptor here comes from a human donor who had recovered from COVID-19.

V is TRBV5-4 and J is TRBJ2-1; the match to TRBD1 covers 10 bases. Germline trimming cut 6 bases from V and 0 bases from J; bases unmatched to any gene: 3. This CDR3 contains 15 residues. Germline loops: CDR1 SGHNT, CDR2 YYREEE (reference sequence). The CDR3 sequence: CASTRTGGSYNEQFF. DNA for the CDR3: TGTGCCAGCACCCGGACAGGGGGCTCCTACAATGAGCAGTTCTTC.

The rearrangement links TRBV2 to TRBJ2-5; 9 bases agree with TRBD2. V shed 7 bases, J shed 4 bases, and the junction held 13 bases outside the gene matches. Germline CDR1 and CDR2: SNHLY and FYNNEI. The CDR3 loop spans 16 amino acids. CDR3 nucleotide sequence: TGTGCCAGCACCCCAGAGCCGGGACTAGCAGGAGAGACCCAGTACTTC. It is translated as CASTPEPGLAGETQYF.

This clonotype was seen a handful of times. The chain joins TRBV11-3 to TRBJ1-1; no firm D call. CDR3 length equals 13 residues. V gave up 5 bases and J gave up 0 bases, with 7 bases separating them. Per germline, CDR1 SGHNT and CDR2 YENEEA. The CDR3 spells CASSLRLNTEAFF. CDR3 nucleotide sequence: TGTGCCAGCAGCCTCAGGTTGAACACTGAAGCTTTCTTT.

The V call is TRBV11-2, the J call TRBJ1-1; D possibly corresponds to TRBD1 (6 bases). Germline CDR1 SGHAT, CDR2 FQNNGV. The CDR3 sequence is 14 residues long. V was shortened by 1 base and J by 6 bases, with 12 bases between the two germline ends. The CDR3 loop is CASSLVTGSAEAFF. The CDR3 DNA reads as TGTGCCAGCAGCTTAGTTACAGGGAGCGCTGAAGCTTTCTTT.

This rearrangement joins TRBV6-5 to TRBJ1-2; D gene unclear. Germline V CDR1 and CDR2: MNHEY, SVGAGI. Trimming cost V 0 bases and J 0 bases, with 11 bases left between them. This CDR3 contains 16 residues. This CDR3 reads CASSYSGNPPNYGYTF. In DNA form, the CDR3 reads TGTGCCAGCAGTTACTCGGGCAATCCACCTAACTATGGCTACACCTTC.

This sequence joins TRBV7-2 and TRBJ1-6; TRBD1 aligns across 7 bases. J gave up 7 bases and V 2 bases, and 5 bases lay outside the gene matches. The V gene's germline CDR1 is SGHTA and CDR2 FQGNSA. CDR3 size: 15 residues. The CDR3 sequence is CASSLRGQRNSPLHF. CDR3 bases: TGTGCCAGCAGCTTAAGGGGACAGAGGAATTCACCCCTCCACTTT.

This clonotype was observed a few times. The V call is TRBV20-1, the J call TRBJ1-1; tentatively, D is TRBD1 (5 bases). This CDR3 region has 19 residues. Germline loops: CDR1 DFQATT, CDR2 SNEGSKA (reference sequence). V was clipped by 0 bases and J by 1 base, with 24 bases between them. The CDR3 reads CSARDQGTSGTARNTEAFF. The DNA for the CDR3 is TGCAGTGCTAGAGATCAGGGTACATCCGGAACGGCCCGGAACACTGAAGCTTTCTTT.

This clonotype was seen a few times. This chain connects TRBV20-1 to TRBJ2-5, with 7 bases matching TRBD2. CDR3 length: 17 residues. V was pared by 2 bases and J by 5 bases, with 17 bases of the junction left unmatched. Germline V lookup: CDR1 DFQATT, CDR2 SNEGSKA (reference sequence). This CDR3 is CSARKAGSGGSGETQYF. In DNA, the CDR3 is TGCAGTGCTAGAAAAGCGGGGTCTGGCGGGAGTGGTGAGACCCAGTACTTC.

The chain is built from TRBV7-9 and TRBJ2-1; D remains unclear. The CDR3 covers 14 residues. With 5 bases removed from V and 8 bases from J, the gap between germline ends came to 16 bases. Germline CDR1 and CDR2: SEHNR and FQNEAQ (reference sequence). CDR3 in amino acids: CASSPLMVLDEQFF. The CDR3 bases are TGTGCCAGCAGCCCCCTCATGGTTTTGGATGAGCAGTTCTTC.

This clonotype was counted a few times. The chain joins TRBV20-1 to TRBJ1-1; D might be TRBD1 (5 bases). The CDR3 loop spans 15 amino acids. Germline CDR1 reads DFQATT; CDR2 reads SNEGSKA (reference sequence). V lost 1 base and J lost 5, with 17 bases in between. The CDR3 DNA follows: TGCAGTGCTAGAGCCCCCTTTGGGGGAAAAACTGAAGCTTTCTTT. Its translation is CSARAPFGGKTEAFF.